The 31 T cell receptor beta chains presented below share a single source sample, sequenced in a study of vaccination effects on CD4 cells after COVID-19. Clones were sequenced by immunoSEQ multiplex PCR, and TCRdb holds only the in-frame ones, with some missing. Of about 40,000 clones listed, roughly two thirds were seen once; the top ten hold 22%. Ahead of sequencing, the ViraFEST assay grew antigen-specific CD4+ T cells using viral peptide pools. Subsequent to approximately 11 days of culture, CD4+ T cells were isolated. The vaccine recipients had no prior SARS-CoV-2 infection, with negative nucleocapsid antibodies. No antigen has been identified for these receptors. The sequencing used CD4+ T cells from PBMCs cultured with SARS-CoV-2 spike peptides, collected before COVID-19 vaccination. These receptors were collected from a human donor who received a COVID-19 vaccine.

This clone was found a few times. This chain connects TRBV5-6 to TRBJ1-1; 10 bases are a match to TRBD1. In germline, CDR1 is SGHDT, CDR2 YYEEEE. The junction had 8 bases not matched to a gene; V was cut back by 4 bases and J by 11 bases. The CDR3 sequence is 13 residues long. CDR3 amino acids: CASSVDRGRGAFF. The CDR3 bases are TGTGCCAGCAGCGTAGACAGGGGGCGCGGGGCTTTCTTT.

The gene calls are TRBV12-5 and TRBJ2-1; TRBD2 might be the D (6 bases). The V gene's germline CDR1 is LGHNT and CDR2 FRNRAP. This CDR3 is 17 amino acids long. Trimming took off 0 bases at V and 7 bases at J, with 19 bases between the two ends. In nucleotides, the CDR3 is TGTGCTAGTGGTTTGGTACTTGCGGGGTCTATACCTAATGAGCAGTTCTTC. It yields the protein CASGLVLAGSIPNEQFF. The entire variable domain, with the rest obtained from reference TRBV12-5 and TRBJ2-1, is as follows: DARVTQTPRHKVTEMGQEVTMRCQPILGHNTVFWYRQTMMQGLELLAYFRNRAPLDDSGMPKDRFSAEMPDATLATLKIQPSEPRDSAVYFCASGLVLAGSIPNEQFFGPGTRLTVL.

This clone came up a few times. The chain is built from TRBV25-1 and TRBJ2-1; the D gene is possibly TRBD2 (6 bases). The ends were cut back, 6 bases at V and 7 bases at J, with 13 bases in the middle. This CDR3 has 13 amino acids. Germline V gene data show CDR1 as MGHDK and CDR2 as SYGVNS. The CDR3 protein is CASSRRGWNEQFF. In DNA, the CDR3 is TGTGCCAGCAGCCGGAGGGGTTGGAATGAGCAGTTCTTC.

This sequence joins TRBV30 and TRBJ1-1, with 11 positions matching TRBD1. This CDR3 spans 14 amino acids. The J segment lost 6 bases and the V segment lost 5 bases, leaving 8 bases of the junction unmatched. In germline, CDR1 is GTSNPN, CDR2 SVGIG (reference sequence). The CDR3: CAWSLGQGGAEAFF. In DNA, the CDR3 is TGTGCCTGGTCTCTGGGACAGGGGGGGGCTGAAGCTTTCTTT.

This chain joins TRBV3-1 (or the pseudogene TRBV3-2) and TRBJ2-1; D tentatively fits TRBD1 or TRBD2 (6 bases each). This CDR3 comprises 16 residues. Germline V lookup: CDR1 LGHDT, CDR2 YNNKEL (reference sequence). V lost 4 bases and J 0 bases, leaving 13 bases between the germline ends. CDR3 nucleotides: TGTGCCAGCAGCCCCCCGGGGGCTAGCTCCTACAATGAGCAGTTCTTC. It specifies CASSPPGASSYNEQFF.

This clone is a singleton in its sample. DNA of the CDR3: TGTGCCAGCAGCTTTGGGGGGGGGAACTATGGCTACACCTTC. This encodes CASSFGGGNYGYTF. The chain joins TRBV5-4 to TRBJ1-2; D is perhaps TRBD1 (5 bases). Germline CDR1 reads SGHNT; CDR2 reads YYREEE (reference sequence). V was shortened by 2 bases and J by 2 bases, with 10 bases between the two germline ends. The CDR3 sequence is 14 residues long.

The gene calls are TRBV19 and TRBJ1-1, with D unclear. The germline V gene has CDR1 LNHDA and CDR2 SQIVND (reference sequence). The CDR3 has 15 amino acids. V was cut by 6 bases and J by 0 bases, with 14 bases left in between. The CDR3 loop reads CASSYGTGMNTEAFF. CDR3 nucleotides: TGTGCCAGTAGCTATGGTACGGGGATGAACACTGAAGCTTTCTTT.

This clone was seen only a few times. The chain employs TRBV13 and TRBJ2-7; 13 nucleotides match TRBD2. The CDR3 extends over 18 amino acids. Trimming removed 5 bases from V and 0 bases from J; junction bases left unmatched: 10. Germline V gene sequence: CDR1 PRHDT, CDR2 FYEKMQ (reference sequence). CDR3 DNA: TGTGCCAGCAGCCCGATTTCGACTAGCGGGAGGACCTCCTACGAGCAGTACTTC. As protein: CASSPISTSGRTSYEQYF.

The genes are TRBV7-2 and TRBJ2-7; the D is unclear. The CDR3 covers 13 residues. The germline CDR1 and CDR2 sequences are SGHTA and FQGNSA. V lost 7 bases to trimming and J lost 0 bases, with 10 bases between them. DNA of the CDR3: TGTGCCAGCACCACCGGCGGCTCCTACGAGCAGTACTTC. As protein: CASTTGGSYEQYF.

The chain is built from TRBV7-2 and TRBJ2-1, with D maybe TRBD2 (6 bases). Trimming left V 7 bases short and J 5 bases short, with 15 bases between. The CDR3 is 14 residues long. Germline-derived CDR1 and CDR2 are SGHTA and FQGNSA. Here the CDR3 reads CASIQVGGHNEQFF. CDR3 coding DNA: TGTGCCAGCATCCAAGTCGGGGGACACAATGAGCAGTTCTTC.

The gene calls are TRBV7-8 and TRBJ1-5; 7 bases are a match to TRBD1. The CDR3 runs 15 residues. From germline, CDR1 is SGHVS and CDR2 FQNEAQ. V shed 5 bases, J shed 3 bases, and the junction held 7 bases outside the gene matches. The CDR3: CASSARTGFNQPQHF. CDR3 nucleotide sequence: TGTGCCAGCAGCGCACGGACAGGCTTCAATCAGCCCCAGCATTTT.

The chain recombines TRBV18 with TRBJ2-3; D unclear. The ends were cut back, 3 bases at V and 0 bases at J, with 10 bases in the middle. The CDR3 totals 15 residues. Germline CDR1 KGHSH, CDR2 LQKENI. CDR3 loop: CASSPPLPSTDTQYF. In DNA form, the CDR3 reads TGTGCCAGCTCACCCCCCCTACCTAGCACAGATACGCAGTATTTT.

The chain employs TRBV6-1 and TRBJ2-7; no reliable D call. The V end was cut by 1 base, the J end by 0 bases, with 7 bases between. This CDR3 has 14 amino acids. Germline V gene data show CDR1 as MNHNS and CDR2 as SASEGT. The CDR3 spells CASSEVKVSYEQYF. The DNA of the CDR3 is TGTGCCAGCAGTGAAGTGAAGGTCTCCTACGAGCAGTACTTC.

The rearrangement joins TRBV6-5 to TRBJ2-6; D not certain. The germline V gene has CDR1 MNHEY and CDR2 SVGAGI. Trimming pared 0 bases from V and 4 bases from J, leaving 7 bases between. There are 15 residues in the CDR3. CDR3 sequence reads: CASSYSMGGANVLTF. CDR3 nucleotides: TGTGCCAGCAGTTACTCAATGGGAGGGGCCAACGTCCTGACTTTC.

The V and J genes are TRBV12-3 or TRBV12-4 and TRBJ1-1; 9 bases are shared with TRBD1. V lost 1 base and J lost 9; bases outside the gene matches: 3. There are 13 residues in the CDR3. DNA of the CDR3: TGTGCCAGCAGTTTAGGAGGACAGGGGAAAGCTTTCTTT. It yields the protein CASSLGGQGKAFF.

V gene TRBV2 combines with J gene TRBJ1-5; no firm D call. Trimming stripped 0 bases from V and 3 bases from J, with 9 bases between. The CDR3 has 15 amino acids. Germline values: CDR1 SNHLY, CDR2 FYNNEI. The CDR3 bases are TGTGCCAGCAGTGAAGCGCGGGTTCCCAATCAGCCCCAGCATTTT. This sequence encodes CASSEARVPNQPQHF.

The rearrangement links TRBV6-5 to TRBJ2-3; D ambiguous. V lost 2 bases and J 2 bases, leaving 14 bases between the germline ends. The CDR3 sequence is 16 residues long. Germline V CDR1 and CDR2: MNHEY, SVGAGI. Here the CDR3 reads CASSYLPDWATDTQYF. The DNA of the CDR3 is TGTGCCAGCAGTTACCTTCCCGACTGGGCCACAGATACGCAGTATTTT.

The chain employs TRBV3-1 (or the pseudogene TRBV3-2) and TRBJ2-2; 7 bases map to TRBD2. The V segment lost 3 bases and the J segment 1 base; nucleotides outside the gene matches: 2. The germline V gene encodes CDR1 LGHDT and CDR2 YNNKEL (reference sequence). The CDR3 has 15 residues. As DNA, the CDR3 is TGTGCCAGCAGCCAGGGCGGGGGGAACACCGGGGAGCTGTTTTTT. Protein sequence: CASSQGGGNTGELFF.

The rearrangement joins TRBV7-9 to TRBJ2-7; 9 nucleotides line up with TRBD1. The V and J ends lost 5 bases and 7 bases, in that order; junction bases with no gene match: 12. There are 15 residues in the CDR3. Germline-derived CDR1 and CDR2 are SEHNR and FQNEAQ (reference sequence). CDR3 sequence: CASSHAGQGSGEQYF. CDR3 nucleotides: TGTGCCAGCAGCCATGCGGGACAGGGCTCTGGAGAGCAGTACTTC.

The chain couples TRBV5-1 to TRBJ1-4; 9 positions agree with TRBD1. Germline V lookup: CDR1 SGHRS, CDR2 YFSETQ. CDR3 size: 17 residues. The junction had 13 bases not matched to a gene; V was cut back by 3 bases and J by 7 bases. The CDR3 DNA reads as TGCGCCAGCAGCTCGGTTAGAATGGGACAGGGATTTGAAAAACTGTTTTTT. Protein product: CASSSVRMGQGFEKLFF.

The rearrangement uses TRBV3-1 (or the pseudogene TRBV3-2) and TRBJ2-3; 7 bases fit TRBD2. Germline assignment: CDR1 LGHDT and CDR2 YNNKEL (reference sequence). The CDR3 has 16 residues. Germline trimming cut 1 base from V and 0 bases from J; bases unmatched to any gene: 4. The CDR3: CASSQVGGSSTDTQYF. In DNA form, the CDR3 reads TGTGCCAGCAGCCAAGTCGGGGGGAGCAGCACAGATACGCAGTATTTT.

This chain connects TRBV5-5 to TRBJ1-4, with D hard to call. Germline V CDR1 and CDR2: SGHKS, YYEKEE (reference sequence). V lost 2 bases and J 6 bases, leaving 8 bases between the germline ends. This CDR3 contains 13 residues. CDR3 DNA sequence: TGTGCCAGCAGCTTTGGAGCGCATGAAAAACTGTTTTTT. It specifies CASSFGAHEKLFF.

The chain recombines TRBV11-3 with TRBJ2-5; D not resolved. The V end lost 2 bases, the J end lost 5 bases, and 9 bases lay between the germline ends. The CDR3 spans 13 residues. Germline assignment: CDR1 SGHNT and CDR2 YENEEA. CDR3 sequence reads: CASSLHYRETQYF. The CDR3 DNA follows: TGTGCCAGCAGCTTACACTATAGGGAGACCCAGTACTTC.

The chain is built from TRBV2 and TRBJ1-6; D is perhaps TRBD1 (6 bases). Germline V CDR1 and CDR2: SNHLY, FYNNEI. Deletions cut 7 bases from V and 9 bases from J, with 10 bases between. The CDR3 length is 12 residues. This CDR3 is CASTTTGSPLHF. The CDR3 coding sequence is TGTGCCAGCACTACGACAGGTTCACCCCTCCACTTT.

This clone was detected only a few times. The CDR3 loop reads CASEGSVNTEAFF. CDR3 coding DNA: TGTGCCAGCGAAGGGAGTGTGAACACTGAAGCTTTCTTT. The V and J genes are TRBV3-1 (or the pseudogene TRBV3-2) and TRBJ1-1; D not resolved. Germline V gene sequence: CDR1 LGHDT, CDR2 YNNKEL (reference sequence). Trimming took 8 bases from V and 0 from J, leaving 10 bases between them. CDR3 size: 13 residues.

The V and J genes are TRBV3-1 (or the pseudogene TRBV3-2) and TRBJ1-4; a possible D gene is TRBD1 (5 bases). Trimming left V 0 bases short and J 7 bases short, with 15 bases between. The CDR3 is 16 residues long. Germline CDR1 LGHDT, CDR2 YNNKEL (reference sequence). CDR3: CASSQDGRGYGEKLFF. The CDR3 bases are TGTGCCAGCAGCCAAGATGGGAGGGGTTATGGTGAAAAACTGTTTTTT.

The J gene is TRBJ2-3, the V gene TRBV6-4; D might be TRBD1 or TRBD2, each matching 5 bases. V lost 3 bases to trimming and J lost 0 bases, with 13 bases between them. CDR1 and CDR2 (germline): MRHNA, SNTAGT. CDR3 size: 16 residues. CDR3 sequence reads: CASSEGLGTSTDTQYF. CDR3 nucleotide sequence: TGTGCCAGCAGTGAAGGCCTCGGGACCAGCACAGATACGCAGTATTTT.

This chain uses TRBV4-1 with TRBJ2-1; D remains unclear. The V and J ends lost 4 bases and 3 bases respectively, with 10 bases between them. This CDR3 contains 14 residues. The germline V gene has CDR1 MGHRA and CDR2 YSYEKL. The CDR3 here is CASSLLISYNEQFF. The CDR3 DNA reads as TGCGCCAGCAGCCTTTTAATCAGCTACAATGAGCAGTTCTTC.

The V and J genes are TRBV5-6 and TRBJ2-5; no clear D. Germline V CDR1 and CDR2: SGHDT, YYEEEE. V was clipped by 3 bases and J by 2 bases, with 8 bases between them. The CDR3 spans 13 residues. The CDR3 here is CASSSQNQETQYF. The DNA of the CDR3 is TGTGCCAGCAGCTCTCAAAATCAAGAGACCCAGTACTTC.

The V gene is TRBV5-4, the J gene TRBJ1-2; weak D call: TRBD1 (5 bases). CDR1 and CDR2 (germline): SGHNT, YYREEE (reference sequence). V lost 2 bases to trimming and J lost 4 bases, with 18 bases between them. CDR3 length: 16 amino acids. The CDR3 bases are TGTGCCAGCAGCTTAGCGGGGAGGGACGGAACCTATGGCTACACCTTC. Translated, it gives CASSLAGRDGTYGYTF. Full variable domain (missing parts from reference TRBV5-4 and TRBJ1-2): ETGVTQSPTHLIKTRGQQVTLRCSSQSGHNTVSWYQQALGQGPQFIFQYYREEENGRGNFPPRFSGLQFPNYSSELNVNALELDDSALYLCASSLAGRDGTYGYTFGSGTRLTVV.

The gene calls are TRBV5-1 and TRBJ2-1; possibly TRBD1 for D (5 bases). The CDR3 extends over 14 amino acids. V dropped 3 bases and J dropped 3 bases, with 10 bases sitting between them. From germline, CDR1 is SGHRS and CDR2 YFSETQ. CDR3 DNA sequence: TGCGCCAGCAGCTCTAGACAGAGCTACAATGAGCAGTTCTTC. Translating it yields CASSSRQSYNEQFF. The complete variable domain, with remaining parts taken from reference TRBV5-1 and TRBJ2-1, reads KAGVTQTPRYLIKTRGQQVTLSCSPISGHRSVSWYQQTPGQGLQFLFEYFSETQRNKGNFPGRFSGRQFSNSRSEMNVSTLELGDSALYLCASSSRQSYNEQFFGPGTRLTVL.